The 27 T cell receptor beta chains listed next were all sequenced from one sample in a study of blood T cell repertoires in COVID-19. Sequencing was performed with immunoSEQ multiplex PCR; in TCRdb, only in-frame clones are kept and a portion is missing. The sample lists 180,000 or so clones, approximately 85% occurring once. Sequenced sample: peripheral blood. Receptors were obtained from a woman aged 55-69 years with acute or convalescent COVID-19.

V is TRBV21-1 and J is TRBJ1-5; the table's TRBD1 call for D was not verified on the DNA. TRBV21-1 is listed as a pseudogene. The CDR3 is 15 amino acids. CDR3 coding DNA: TGTGCCAGCAGCAAACGGACAGGGGGGGGTCAGCCCCAGCATTTT. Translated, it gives CASSKRTGGGQPQHF.

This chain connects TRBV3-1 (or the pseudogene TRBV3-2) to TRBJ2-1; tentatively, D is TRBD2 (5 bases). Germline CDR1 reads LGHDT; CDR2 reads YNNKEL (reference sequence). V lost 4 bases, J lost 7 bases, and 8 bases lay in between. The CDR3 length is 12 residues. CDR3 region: CASSPPGNEQFF. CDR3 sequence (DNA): TGTGCCAGCAGCCCCCCGGGGAATGAGCAGTTCTTC.

CDR3 region: CASSTTGTGREKLFF. CDR3 nucleotides: TGTGCCAGTAGTACAACCGGGACAGGGCGTGAAAAACTGTTTTTT. The chain is built from TRBV19 and TRBJ1-4; TRBD1 matches at 9 bases. The CDR3 contains 15 residues. The J segment lost 7 bases and the V segment lost 4 bases, leaving 7 bases of the junction unmatched. Germline values: CDR1 LNHDA, CDR2 SQIVND (reference sequence).

The CDR3: CASSRGGLAGLGELFF. CDR3 coding DNA: TGTGCCAGTAGTAGGGGGGGACTAGCGGGACTCGGGGAGCTGTTTTTT. V gene TRBV19 combines with J gene TRBJ2-2, with TRBD2 matching 13 bases. CDR3 length: 16 amino acids. Germline V lookup: CDR1 LNHDA, CDR2 SQIVND (reference sequence). The V and J ends lost 4 bases and 7 bases, in that order; junction bases with no gene match: 6.

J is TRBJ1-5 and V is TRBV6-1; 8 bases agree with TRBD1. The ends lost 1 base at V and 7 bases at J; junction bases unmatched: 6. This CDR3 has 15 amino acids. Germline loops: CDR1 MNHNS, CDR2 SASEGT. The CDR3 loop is CASSEGPGGRQPQHF. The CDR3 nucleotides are TGTGCCAGCAGTGAAGGGCCAGGGGGCCGACAGCCCCAGCATTTT.

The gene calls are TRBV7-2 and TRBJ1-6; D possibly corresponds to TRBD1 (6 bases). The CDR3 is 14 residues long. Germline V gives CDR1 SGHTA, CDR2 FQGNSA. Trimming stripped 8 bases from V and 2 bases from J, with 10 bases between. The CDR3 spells CASRAGAYNSPLHF. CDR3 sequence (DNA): TGTGCCAGCCGGGCAGGGGCCTATAATTCACCCCTCCACTTT.

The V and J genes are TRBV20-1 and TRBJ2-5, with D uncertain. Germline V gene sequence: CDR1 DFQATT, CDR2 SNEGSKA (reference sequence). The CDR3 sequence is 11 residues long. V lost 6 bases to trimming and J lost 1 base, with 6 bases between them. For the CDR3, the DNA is TGCAGTGCGGGCTTCCAAGAGACCCAGTACTTC. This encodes CSAGFQETQYF.

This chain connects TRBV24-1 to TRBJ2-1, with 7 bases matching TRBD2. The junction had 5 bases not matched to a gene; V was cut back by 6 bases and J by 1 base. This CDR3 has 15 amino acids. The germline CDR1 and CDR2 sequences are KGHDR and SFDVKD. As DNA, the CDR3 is TGTGCCACCAGTCGAGGTAGCGGGTCCTACAATGAGCAGTTCTTC. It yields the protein CATSRGSGSYNEQFF.

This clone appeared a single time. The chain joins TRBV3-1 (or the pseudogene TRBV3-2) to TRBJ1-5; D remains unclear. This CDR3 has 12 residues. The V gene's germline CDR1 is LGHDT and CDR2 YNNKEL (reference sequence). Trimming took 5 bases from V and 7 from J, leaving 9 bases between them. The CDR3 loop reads CASSSAEQPQHF. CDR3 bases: TGTGCCAGCAGCTCGGCGGAGCAGCCCCAGCATTTT.

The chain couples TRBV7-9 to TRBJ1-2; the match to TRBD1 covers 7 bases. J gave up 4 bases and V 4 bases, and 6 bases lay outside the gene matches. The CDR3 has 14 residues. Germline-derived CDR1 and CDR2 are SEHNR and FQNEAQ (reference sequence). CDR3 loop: CASSSQGVVYGYTF. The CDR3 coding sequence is TGTGCCAGCAGCTCGCAGGGGGTAGTCTATGGCTACACCTTC.

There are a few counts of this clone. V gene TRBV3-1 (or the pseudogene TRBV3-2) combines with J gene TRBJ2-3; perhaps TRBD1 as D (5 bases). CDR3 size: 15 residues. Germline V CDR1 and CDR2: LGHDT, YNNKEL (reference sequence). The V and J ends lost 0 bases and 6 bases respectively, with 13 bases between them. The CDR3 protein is CASSQEYRFADTQYF. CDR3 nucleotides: TGTGCCAGCAGCCAAGAATACAGGTTCGCGGATACGCAGTATTTT.

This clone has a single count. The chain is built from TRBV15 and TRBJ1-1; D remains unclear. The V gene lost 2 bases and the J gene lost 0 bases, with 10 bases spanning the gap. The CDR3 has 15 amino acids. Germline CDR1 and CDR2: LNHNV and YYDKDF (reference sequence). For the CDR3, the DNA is TGTGCCACCAGCAGATCCTTCGGTCTGAACACTGAAGCTTTCTTT. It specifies CATSRSFGLNTEAFF.

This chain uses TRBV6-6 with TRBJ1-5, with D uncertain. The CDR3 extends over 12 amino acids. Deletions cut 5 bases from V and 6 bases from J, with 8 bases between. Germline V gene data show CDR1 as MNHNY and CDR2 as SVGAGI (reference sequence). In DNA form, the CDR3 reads TGTGCCAGCAGTCCCCCAGGTCAGCCCCAGCATTTT. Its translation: CASSPPGQPQHF.

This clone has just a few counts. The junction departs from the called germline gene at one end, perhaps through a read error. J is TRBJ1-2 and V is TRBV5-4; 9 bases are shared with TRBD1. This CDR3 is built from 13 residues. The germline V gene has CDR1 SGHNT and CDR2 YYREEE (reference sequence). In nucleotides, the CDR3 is TGTGCCAGCATTGACAGGGGGAACCCAGTCGGCCACTTC. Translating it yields CASIDRGNPVGHF.

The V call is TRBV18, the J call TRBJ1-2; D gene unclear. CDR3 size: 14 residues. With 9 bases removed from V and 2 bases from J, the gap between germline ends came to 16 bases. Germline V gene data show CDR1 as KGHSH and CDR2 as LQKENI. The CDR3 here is CASGGQVGNYGYTF. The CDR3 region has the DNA TGTGCCAGTGGCGGGCAGGTTGGCAACTATGGCTACACCTTC. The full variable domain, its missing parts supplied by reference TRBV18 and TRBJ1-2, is NAGVMQNPRHLVRRRGQEARLRCSPMKGHSHVYWYRQLPEEGLKFMVYLQKENIIDESGMPKERFSAEFPKEGPSILRIQQVVRGDSAAYFCASGGQVGNYGYTFGSGTRLTVV.

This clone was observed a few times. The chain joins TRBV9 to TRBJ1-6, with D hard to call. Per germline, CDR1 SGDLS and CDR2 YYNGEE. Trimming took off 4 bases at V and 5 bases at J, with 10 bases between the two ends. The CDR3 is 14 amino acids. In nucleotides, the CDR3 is TGTGCCAGCAGCCTTACCCCAGATAATTCACCCCTCCACTTT. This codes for CASSLTPDNSPLHF.

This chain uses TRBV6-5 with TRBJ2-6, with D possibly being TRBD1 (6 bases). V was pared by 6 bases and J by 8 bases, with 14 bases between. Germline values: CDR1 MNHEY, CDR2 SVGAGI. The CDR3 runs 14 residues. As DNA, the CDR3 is TGTGCCAGCAGGCAAATTGGGACAACCAACGTCCTGACTTTC. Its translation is CASRQIGTTNVLTF.

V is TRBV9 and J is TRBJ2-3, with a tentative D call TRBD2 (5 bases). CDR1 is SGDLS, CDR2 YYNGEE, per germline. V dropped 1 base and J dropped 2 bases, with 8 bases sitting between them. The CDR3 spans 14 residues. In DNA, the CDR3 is TGTGCCAGCAGCGTAAGCGGTGACACAGATACGCAGTATTTT. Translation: CASSVSGDTDTQYF.

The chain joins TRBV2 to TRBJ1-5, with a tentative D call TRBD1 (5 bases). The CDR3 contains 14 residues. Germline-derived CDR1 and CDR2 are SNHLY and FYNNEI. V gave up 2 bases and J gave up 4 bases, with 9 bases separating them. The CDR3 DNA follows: TGTGCCAGCAGTGAACAGGGTTCTAATCAGCCCCAGCATTTT. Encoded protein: CASSEQGSNQPQHF.

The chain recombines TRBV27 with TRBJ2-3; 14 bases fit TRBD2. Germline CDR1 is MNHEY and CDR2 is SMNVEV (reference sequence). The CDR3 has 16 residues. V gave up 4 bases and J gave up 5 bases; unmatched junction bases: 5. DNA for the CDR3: TGTGCCAGCAGTTCGCGGACTAGCGGGAGGAAAGATACGCAGTATTTT. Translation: CASSSRTSGRKDTQYF.

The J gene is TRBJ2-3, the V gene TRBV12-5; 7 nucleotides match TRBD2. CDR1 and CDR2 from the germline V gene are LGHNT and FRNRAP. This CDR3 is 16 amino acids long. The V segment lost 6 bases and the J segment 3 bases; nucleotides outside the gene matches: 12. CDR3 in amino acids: CASGDLSGGLTDTQYF. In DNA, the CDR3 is TGTGCTAGTGGGGACCTTTCGGGAGGACTGACAGATACGCAGTATTTT.

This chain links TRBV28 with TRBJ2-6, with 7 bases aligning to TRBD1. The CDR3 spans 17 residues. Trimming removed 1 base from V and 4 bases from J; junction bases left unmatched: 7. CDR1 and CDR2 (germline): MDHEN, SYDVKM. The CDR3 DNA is TGTGCCAGCAGTTTATCCGAGGGGGCAACCGGGGCCAACGTCCTGACTTTC. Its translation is CASSLSEGATGANVLTF.

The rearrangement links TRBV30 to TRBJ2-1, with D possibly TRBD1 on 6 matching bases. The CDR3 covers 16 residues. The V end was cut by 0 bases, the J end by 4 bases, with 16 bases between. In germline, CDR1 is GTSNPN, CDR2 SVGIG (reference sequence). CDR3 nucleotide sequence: TGTGCCTGGAGTGTACTAAGGGGGAGTGGGTACAATGAGCAGTTCTTC. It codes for CAWSVLRGSGYNEQFF.

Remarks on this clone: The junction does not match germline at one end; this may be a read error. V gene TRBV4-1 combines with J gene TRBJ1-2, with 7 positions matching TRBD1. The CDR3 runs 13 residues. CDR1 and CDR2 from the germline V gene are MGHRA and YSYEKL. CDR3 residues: CASSPGDSDLLAF. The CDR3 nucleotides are TGCGCCAGCAGCCCGGGGGACAGCGACCTTCTTGCCTTC.

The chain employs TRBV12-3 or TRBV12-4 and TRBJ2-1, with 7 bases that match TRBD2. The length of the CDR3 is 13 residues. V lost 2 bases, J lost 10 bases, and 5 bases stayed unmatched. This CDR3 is CASSLSGAREQFF. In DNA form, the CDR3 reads TGTGCCAGCAGTTTAAGCGGGGCCCGGGAGCAGTTCTTC.

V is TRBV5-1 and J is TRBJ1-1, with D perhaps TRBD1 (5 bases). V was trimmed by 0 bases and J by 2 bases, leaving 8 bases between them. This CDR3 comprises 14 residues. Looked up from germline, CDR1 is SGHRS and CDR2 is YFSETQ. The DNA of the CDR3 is TGCGCCAGCAGCTTGGAGGGACTCAACACTGAAGCTTTCTTT. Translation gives CASSLEGLNTEAFF.

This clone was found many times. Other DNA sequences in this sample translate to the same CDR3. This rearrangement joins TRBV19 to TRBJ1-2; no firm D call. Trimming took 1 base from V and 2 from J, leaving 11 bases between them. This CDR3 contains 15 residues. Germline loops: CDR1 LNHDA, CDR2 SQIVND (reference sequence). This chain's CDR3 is CASSIVGGGNYGYTF. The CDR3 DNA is TGTGCCAGTAGTATAGTCGGCGGCGGCAACTATGGCTACACCTTC.